The entry that follows covers one T cell receptor (beta chain) sequence. The antigen is not known. The data originate from a study of cytomegalovirus exposure and HLA in healthy donors. PCR primers comprised 60 Vbeta and 13 Jbeta primers. Profiling relied on immunoSEQ multiplex PCR, and the TCRdb table lists in-frame clones only, not all of them. The data show approximately 100,000 clones, roughly 74% seen once. Per germline, CDR1 SGHRS and CDR2 YFSETQ. The CDR3 has 16 residues. V shed 0 bases and J 5 bases; nucleotides not matched to a gene: 9. Study results and caveats: CMV serostatus stood as the only immune exposure information on hand. In a later analysis, at a false discovery rate of 0.05, fewer than 20,000 TCR beta sequences were associated with HLA alleles. TCR beta chains numbering more than 150 were designated cytomegalovirus-associated.

Though probably carrying unrecorded immune exposures, donors were nominally healthy at sampling. The specimen sequenced was PBMCs. The chain links TRBV5-1 to TRBJ2-3, with 7 bases fitting TRBD1. The sequence was collected from a woman aged 40 to 50 in good health and CMV-seronegative. Here the CDR3 DNA reads TGCGCCAGCAGCTTGGGGCCGCTTCGGGACAGAGATACGCAGTATTTT. It specifies CASSLGPLRDRDTQYF.